This T cell receptor beta chain is drawn from a study of T cell repertoires in cytomegalovirus infection. Study in general: A matching HLA type, together with CMV infection, was signaled by public TCR beta signatures.

J lost 3 bases, V lost 1 base, and 14 bases had no gene match. CDR3 length equals 18 residues. CDR1 SGHTA and CDR2 FQGNSA come from the germline V gene. Each CDR3 protein gets one entry after TCRdb re-called the reads with MiXCR. This table holds some 680,000 distinct CDR3 sequences, about a third found once. Study-wide findings and caveats: There were HLA-C-restricted CMV-specific TCR beta clonotypes dominating the ex vivo response. Pooled public TCR beta family frequency picked out CMV carriers with the relevant HLA.

This clonotype was seen only a few times. The antigen is unknown. The source of this sequence is a human donor in good health (CMV status not recorded). Some clones in this sample may be carry-over from other donors' samples. Sequences were obtained from PBMCs. This chain joins TRBV7-2 and TRBJ2-7; the match to TRBD2 covers 8 bases. CDR3 in DNA: TGTGCCAGCAGCTTAGACGTCCGCGGCGGGAGGAGGCTCTACGAGCAGTACTTC. As protein: CASSLDVRGGRRLYEQYF.